The next 15 T cell receptor beta chains were all read from a single sample in a study of blood T cell repertoires in COVID-19. The data were produced by immunoSEQ multiplex PCR, yet TCRdb's version contains in-frame clones alone and is incomplete. Of about 83,000 clones in the sample, around 90% were seen once. Sample: peripheral blood. These receptor sequences come from a man aged 55-75 years with acute or convalescent COVID-19.

This clone was seen only a few times. The chain is built from TRBV2 and TRBJ2-1; D gene ambiguous. This CDR3 is built from 13 residues. Germline V gene sequence: CDR1 SNHLY, CDR2 FYNNEI. Trimming took 2 bases from V and 3 from J, leaving 5 bases between them. For the CDR3, the DNA is TGTGCCAGCAGTGAATCTAACTACAATGAGCAGTTCTTC. This sequence encodes CASSESNYNEQFF. Full variable domain (missing parts from reference TRBV2 and TRBJ2-1): EPEVTQTPSHQVTQMGQEVILRCVPISNHLYFYWYRQILGQKVEFLVSFYNNEISEKSEIFDDQFSVERPDGSNFTLKIRSTKLEDSAMYFCASSESNYNEQFFGPGTRLTVL.

The V call is TRBV6-5, the J call TRBJ2-5, with TRBD1 matching 7 bases. The J segment lost 1 base and the V segment lost 10 bases, leaving 9 bases of the junction unmatched. Germline-derived CDR1 and CDR2 are MNHEY and SVGAGI. The CDR3 length is 14 residues. Here the CDR3 reads CATEPTGLQETQYF. For the CDR3, the DNA is TGTGCCACCGAACCGACAGGGCTCCAAGAGACCCAGTACTTC.

The chain links TRBV5-4 to TRBJ2-6, with 8 bases lining up with TRBD1. This CDR3 contains 15 residues. V was pared by 4 bases and J by 2 bases, with 2 bases of the junction left unmatched. The germline CDR1 and CDR2 sequences are SGHNT and YYREEE (reference sequence). The CDR3 DNA follows: TGTGCCAGCAGCACACAGGGGGCTGGGGCCAACGTCCTGACTTTC. Protein product: CASSTQGAGANVLTF.

The chain joins TRBV30 to TRBJ2-3; perhaps TRBD2 as D (5 bases). V gave up 4 bases and J gave up 1 base, with 15 bases separating them. The CDR3 consists of 15 residues. CDR1 GTSNPN and CDR2 SVGIG come from the germline V gene (reference sequence). The CDR3 region is CAWNLANARTDTQYF. The DNA for the CDR3 is TGTGCCTGGAACCTAGCCAACGCTCGCACAGATACGCAGTATTTT.

The genes are TRBV30 and TRBJ1-4; maybe TRBD1 (6 bases). The length of the CDR3 is 12 residues. CDR1 and CDR2 from the germline V gene are GTSNPN and SVGIG (reference sequence). V shed 4 bases and J shed 6 bases, with 9 bases lying between them. The CDR3 DNA is TGTGCCTGGACCAGGGGCTATGAAAAACTGTTTTTT. It is translated as CAWTRGYEKLFF.

This rearrangement joins TRBV29-1 to TRBJ1-3, with D uncertain. The germline V gene encodes CDR1 SQVTM and CDR2 ANQGSEA. The CDR3 extends over 15 amino acids. Between the trimmed V and J ends, which lost 6 bases and 2 bases, there was a span of 17 bases. The CDR3, as DNA: TGCAGCGTCGCCGATGGAGGGTTGACTGGAAACACCATATATTTT. It is translated as CSVADGGLTGNTIYF. The entire variable domain, with the rest obtained from reference TRBV29-1 and TRBJ1-3, is as follows: SAVISQKPSRDICQRGTSLTIQCQVDSQVTMMFWYRQQPGQSLTLIATANQGSEATYESGFVIDKFPISRPNLTFSTLTVSNMSPEDSSIYLCSVADGGLTGNTIYFGEGSWLTVV.

This CDR3 reads CASSRADSMNTEAFF. Here the CDR3 DNA reads TGTGCCAGCAGTCGCGCGGACAGTATGAACACTGAAGCTTTCTTT. The genes are TRBV3-1 (or the pseudogene TRBV3-2) and TRBJ1-1, with D possibly being TRBD1 (6 bases). CDR1 is LGHDT and CDR2 is YNNKEL in the germline V gene (reference sequence). The CDR3 sequence is 15 residues long. V lost 6 bases to trimming and J lost 0 bases, with 14 bases between them.

The chain has TRBV12-3 or TRBV12-4 and TRBJ1-2; TRBD1 matches at 11 bases. The CDR3 has 12 amino acids. Losses at the gene ends were 8 bases for V and 8 bases for J; bases not matched to a gene: 4. The CDR3 bases are TGTGCCAGCGGACAGGGGGCTTGGGGCTACACCTTC. Protein product: CASGQGAWGYTF.

The chain carries TRBV12-2 and TRBJ2-7; the listed D gene, TRBD2, was not tested against the DNA. TRBV12-2 is reported as a pseudogene. The CDR3 covers 13 residues. CDR3 region: CASRLGPSDEQYF. The CDR3 nucleotides read TGTGCAAGTCGCTTAGGTCCCTCGGACGAGCAGTACTTC.

The V gene is TRBV9, the J gene TRBJ1-2; 9 nucleotides align to TRBD1. Trimming at V came to 3 bases and at J to 3 bases, leaving 6 bases not matched to a gene. The CDR3 has 15 residues. The germline V gene has CDR1 SGDLS and CDR2 YYNGEE. The DNA of the CDR3 is TGTGCCAGCAGCGCCGGGACAGGGTCTGACTATGGCTACACCTTC. It codes for CASSAGTGSDYGYTF. The complete variable domain, with remaining parts taken from reference TRBV9 and TRBJ1-2, reads DSGVTQTPKHLITATGQRVTLRCSPRSGDLSVYWYQQSLDQGLQFLIQYYNGEERAKGNILERFSAQQFPDLHSELNLSSLELGDSALYFCASSAGTGSDYGYTFGSGTRLTVV.

The V gene is TRBV3-1 (or the pseudogene TRBV3-2), the J gene TRBJ1-4; 7 bases are shared with TRBD1. The CDR3 sequence is 16 residues long. Germline-derived CDR1 and CDR2 are LGHDT and YNNKEL (reference sequence). The J segment lost 5 bases and the V segment lost 0 bases, leaving 6 bases of the junction unmatched. The CDR3 coding sequence is TGTGCCAGCAGCCAAGAGTCCGGGACAGCAAATGAAAAACTGTTTTTT. This codes for CASSQESGTANEKLFF.

As for this clone: Other nucleotide sequences from this sample produce the same CDR3. The gene calls are TRBV19 and TRBJ1-5; D remains ambiguous. Trimming took off 2 bases at V and 2 bases at J, with 4 bases between the two ends. The CDR3 length is 13 residues. Per the germline V gene, CDR1 is LNHDA and CDR2 is SQIVND (reference sequence). The CDR3 region is CASSISGNQPQHF. CDR3 nucleotide sequence: TGTGCCAGTAGTATATCAGGCAATCAGCCCCAGCATTTT.

This chain links TRBV6-5 with TRBJ1-3; tentatively, D is TRBD1 (6 bases). Germline-derived CDR1 and CDR2 are MNHEY and SVGAGI. Trimming shortened V by 9 bases and J by 0 bases, and 9 bases separated the two germline ends. The CDR3 runs 13 residues. The CDR3 here is CASGGNSGNTIYF. In DNA, the CDR3 is TGTGCCAGTGGGGGCAACTCTGGAAACACCATATATTTT.

This sequence joins TRBV27 and TRBJ1-5; 7 bases map to TRBD1. The CDR3 runs to 19 residues. V lost 3 bases, J lost 5 bases, and 19 bases stayed unmatched. Germline V gives CDR1 MNHEY, CDR2 SMNVEV (reference sequence). The CDR3 region has the DNA TGTGCCAGCAGTTTGGGATGGACAGGCGGCCCCGAGAACGATCAGCCCCAGCATTTT. This translates into CASSLGWTGGPENDQPQHF.

The chain uses TRBV29-1 and TRBJ2-7, with D perhaps TRBD1 (5 bases). CDR1 is SQVTM and CDR2 is ANQGSEA in the germline V gene. The CDR3 is 14 residues long. Trimming pared 1 base from V and 2 bases from J, leaving 12 bases between. The chain's CDR3 is CSVEVATDPYEQYF. DNA for the CDR3: TGCAGCGTTGAAGTCGCGACAGATCCCTACGAGCAGTACTTC.